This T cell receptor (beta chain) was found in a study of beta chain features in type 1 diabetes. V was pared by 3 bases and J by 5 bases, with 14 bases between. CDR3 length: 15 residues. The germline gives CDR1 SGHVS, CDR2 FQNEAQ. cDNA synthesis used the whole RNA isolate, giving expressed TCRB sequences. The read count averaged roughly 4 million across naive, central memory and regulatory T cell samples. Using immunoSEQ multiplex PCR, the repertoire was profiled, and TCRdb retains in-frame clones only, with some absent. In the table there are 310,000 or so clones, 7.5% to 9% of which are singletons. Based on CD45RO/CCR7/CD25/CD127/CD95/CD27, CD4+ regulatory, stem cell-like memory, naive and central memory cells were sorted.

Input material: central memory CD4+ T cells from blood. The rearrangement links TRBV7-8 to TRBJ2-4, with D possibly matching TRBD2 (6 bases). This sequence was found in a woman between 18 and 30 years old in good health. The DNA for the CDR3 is TGTGCCAGCAGCTTTCCGGGAGCCCGTGAAAACATTCAGTACTTC. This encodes CASSFPGARENIQYF. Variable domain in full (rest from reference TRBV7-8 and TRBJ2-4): GAGVSQSPRYKVAKRGQDVALRCDPISGHVSLFWYQQALGQGPEFLTYFQNEAQLDKSGLPSDRFFAERPEGSVSTLKIQRTQQEDSAVYLCASSFPGARENIQYFGAGTRLSVL.